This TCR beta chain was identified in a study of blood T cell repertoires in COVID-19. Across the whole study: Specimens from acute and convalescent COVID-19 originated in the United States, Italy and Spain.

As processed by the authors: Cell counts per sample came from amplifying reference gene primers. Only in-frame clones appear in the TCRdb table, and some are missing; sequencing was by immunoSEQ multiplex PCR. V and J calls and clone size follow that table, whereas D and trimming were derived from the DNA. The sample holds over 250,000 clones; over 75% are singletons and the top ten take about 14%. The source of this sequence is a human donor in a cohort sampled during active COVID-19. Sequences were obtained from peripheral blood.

This CDR3 is CASQGTGVYTF. The CDR3 DNA follows: TGTGCCAGCCAAGGGACAGGCGTCTACACCTTC. The chain recombines TRBV6-5 with TRBJ1-2; TRBD1 agrees at 8 bases. Germline lookup yields CDR1 MNHEY and CDR2 SVGAGI. The J segment lost 10 bases and the V segment lost 8 bases, leaving 6 bases of the junction unmatched. The CDR3 length is 11 residues.